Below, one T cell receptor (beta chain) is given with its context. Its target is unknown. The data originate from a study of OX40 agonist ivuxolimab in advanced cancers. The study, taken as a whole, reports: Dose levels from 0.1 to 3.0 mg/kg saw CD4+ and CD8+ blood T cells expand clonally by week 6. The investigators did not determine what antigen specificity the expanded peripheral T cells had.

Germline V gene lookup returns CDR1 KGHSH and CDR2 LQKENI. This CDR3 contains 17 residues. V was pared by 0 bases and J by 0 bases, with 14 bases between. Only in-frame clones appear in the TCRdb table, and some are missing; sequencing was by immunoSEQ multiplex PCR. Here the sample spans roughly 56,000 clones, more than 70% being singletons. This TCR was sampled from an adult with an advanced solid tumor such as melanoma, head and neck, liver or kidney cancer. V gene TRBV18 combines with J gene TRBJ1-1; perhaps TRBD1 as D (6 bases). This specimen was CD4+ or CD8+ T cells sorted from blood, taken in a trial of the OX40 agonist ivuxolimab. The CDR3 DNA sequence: TGTGCCAGCTCACCACCGGAGGGGGGAGGTATGAACACTGAAGCTTTCTTT. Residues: CASSPPEGGGMNTEAFF.